The 8 T cell receptor beta chains presented below share a single source sample, sequenced in a study of identical twins. TCRdb called the 5' RACE reads again in MiXCR, with one record for every CDR3 protein. The sample consists of around 1.7 million distinct CDR3 sequences, around 33% of them appearing once. Sequencing was carried out using cord blood. The receptors stem from a newborn girl in good health.

This sequence joins TRBV7-9 and TRBJ2-1; D gene ambiguous. Germline loops: CDR1 SEHNR, CDR2 FQNEAQ (reference sequence). This CDR3 comprises 12 residues. Between the trimmed V and J ends, which lost 5 bases and 6 bases, there was a span of 8 bases. CDR3 sequence reads: CASSGLINEQFF. In DNA, the CDR3 is TGTGCCAGCAGCGGGCTCATCAATGAGCAGTTCTTC.

The chain uses TRBV6-1 and TRBJ2-5, with 10 bases lining up with TRBD2. The last part of the DNA fits TRBJ2-7 better; the J call may be wrong. The length of the CDR3 is 14 residues. The germline V gene has CDR1 MNHNS and CDR2 SASEGT. In DNA form, the CDR3 reads TGTGCCAGCAGAGGACTAGCGGTCTTTTACGAGCAGTACTTC. Translation gives CASRGLAVFYEQYF.

The chain links TRBV7-9 to TRBJ1-1; the match to TRBD1 covers 9 bases. Germline V gene sequence: CDR1 SEHNR, CDR2 FQNEAQ (reference sequence). CDR3 size: 15 residues. V lost 4 bases and J lost 2; bases outside the gene matches: 5. For the CDR3, the DNA is TGTGCCAGCAGCTCTTGGACAGGGGTAAACACTGAAGCTTTCTTT. Residues: CASSSWTGVNTEAFF. The full variable domain, with the rest looked up from reference TRBV7-9 and TRBJ1-1, is DTGVSQNPRHKITKRGQNVTFRCDPISEHNRLYWYRQTLGQGPEFLTYFQNEAQLEKSRLLSDRFSAERPKGSFSTLEIQRTEQGDSAMYLCASSSWTGVNTEAFFGQGTRLTVV.

Points on this clonotype: A much larger clone lies one base from this, so it may be a read error. CDR3 DNA sequence: TGTGCCAGCGTTCTTGGGGTGCGTATATATCCCAACTATGGCTACACCTTC. This translates into CASVLGVRIYPNYGYTF. The rearrangement uses TRBV12-3 or TRBV12-4 and TRBJ1-2; D remains unclear. This CDR3 is 17 amino acids long. Trimming left V 8 bases short and J 2 bases short, with 24 bases between.

As DNA, the CDR3 is TGTGCCAGCACCGGACAGAGCTCCTATAATTCACCCCTCCACTTT. Translated, it gives CASTGQSSYNSPLHF. This rearrangement joins TRBV6-2 or TRBV6-3 to TRBJ1-6, with D tentatively TRBD1 (6 bases). Trimming removed 7 bases at V and 0 bases at J, with 10 bases between. This CDR3 region has 15 residues. The germline V gene encodes CDR1 MNHEY and CDR2 SVGEGT.

This clonotype was counted ten times or more. The chain has TRBV29-1 and TRBJ2-1; 7 nucleotides agree with TRBD2. Trimming cost V 4 bases and J 5 bases; bases outside gene matches: 2. This CDR3 spans 12 amino acids. CDR1 and CDR2 (germline): SQVTM, ANQGSEA. This CDR3 is CSVVRGDNEQFF. CDR3 DNA: TGCAGCGTTGTTCGGGGGGACAATGAGCAGTTCTTC.

This clonotype was counted between two and nine times. The chain is built from TRBV14 and TRBJ2-4; a weak D match, TRBD2 (5 bases). TRBJ2-7 matches the DNA end more closely, so the J call is doubtful. Germline CDR1 SGHDN, CDR2 FVKESK. The CDR3 sequence is 13 residues long. The CDR3 DNA sequence: TGTGCCAGCAGCCACGGGAAGGACTACGAGCAGTACTTC. It translates to CASSHGKDYEQYF.

This clonotype showed up just a few times. The J gene is TRBJ1-6, the V gene TRBV29-1; D call uncertain. Germline V gene sequence: CDR1 SQVTM, CDR2 ANQGSEA. There are 11 residues in the CDR3. Trimming took 5 bases from V and 10 from J, leaving 9 bases between them. The CDR3 DNA is TGCAGCGTTCGAGGGAACTCACCCCTCCACTTT. Amino acid sequence: CSVRGNSPLHF.